These 25 T cell receptor beta chains originate from one sample sequenced in a study of T-cell reconstitution after alpha-beta-depleted transplantation in children. The TCRbeta library was prepared with unique molecular identifiers. TCRdb used MiXCR to reprocess the PCR reads, holding one entry per CDR3 protein. Of around 200,000 distinct CDR3 sequences in the sample, roughly 10% were seen once. The starting material was PBMCs from the stem cell graft donor, obtained from the stem cell graft. These receptors all stem from a human donor who donated a stem cell graft to a child with acute lymphoblastic leukemia.

This clonotype was seen a handful of times. CDR3 coding DNA: TGCAGCGTTGAAGACCGACTAGCTGTGGTCCGGGAGCAGTACTTC. It encodes CSVEDRLAVVREQYF. V is TRBV29-1 and J is TRBJ2-7; the match to TRBD2 covers 7 bases. J gave up 7 bases and V 0 bases, and 12 bases lay outside the gene matches. CDR1 and CDR2 (germline): SQVTM, ANQGSEA. The CDR3 is made up of 15 amino acids.

This clonotype has at least ten counts. The chain employs TRBV6-2 or TRBV6-3 and TRBJ1-6, with TRBD1 identical over 9 bases. The V gene end was trimmed by 6 bases and the J gene end by 5 bases; junction bases not matched to a gene: 8. The CDR3 covers 16 residues. Germline CDR1 reads MNHEY; CDR2 reads SVGEGT. The CDR3 region is CASSLQGAENNSPLHF. CDR3 nucleotides: TGTGCCAGCAGCCTACAGGGGGCAGAGAATAATTCACCCCTCCACTTT.

This clonotype turned up a few times. This rearrangement joins TRBV6-1 to TRBJ2-2, with D maybe TRBD2 (5 bases). The V end was cut by 4 bases, the J end by 1 base, with 13 bases between. CDR1 is MNHNS and CDR2 is SASEGT in the germline V gene. The CDR3 contains 16 residues. The CDR3 DNA is TGTGCCAGCAGTGGAGGGAGACATAAGAACACCGGGGAGCTGTTTTTT. Translation gives CASSGGRHKNTGELFF.

This clonotype was seen a handful of times. The V call is TRBV7-6, the J call TRBJ2-4; TRBD1 is a possible D gene (6 bases). This CDR3 contains 17 residues. CDR1 SGHVS and CDR2 FNYEAQ come from the germline V gene. V shed 0 bases and J shed 2 bases, with 14 bases lying between them. For the CDR3, the DNA is TGTGCCAGCAGCTTAGCCCCAGGGGTTTTAACCAAAAACATTCAGTACTTC. The encoded protein is CASSLAPGVLTKNIQYF.

The chain carries TRBV5-1 and TRBJ2-3; D unresolved. CDR1 is SGHRS, CDR2 YFSETQ, per germline. There are 16 residues in the CDR3. Trimming removed 0 bases from V and 4 bases from J, with 15 bases in between. CDR3: CASSLGTRLGADTQYF. Here the CDR3 DNA reads TGCGCCAGCAGCTTGGGGACCCGGCTGGGTGCAGATACGCAGTATTTT.

This clonotype appeared a few times. The chain joins TRBV2 to TRBJ1-3; no firm D call. Trimming cost V 7 bases and J 2 bases, with 12 bases left between them. There are 14 residues in the CDR3. Germline CDR1 SNHLY, CDR2 FYNNEI. Here the CDR3 DNA reads TGTGCCAGCACTTTTTGGGGTGCTGGAAACACCATATATTTT. Its translation: CASTFWGAGNTIYF.

The chain joins TRBV5-1 to TRBJ1-2; possible D gene TRBD1, 5 bases. The germline gives CDR1 SGHRS, CDR2 YFSETQ. The ends were cut back, 3 bases at V and 2 bases at J, with 11 bases in the middle. The CDR3 contains 14 residues. The CDR3, as DNA: TGCGCCAGCAGCTCCGACAGCCGGAACTATGGCTACACCTTC. This encodes CASSSDSRNYGYTF.

This clonotype appeared a few times. The chain links TRBV15 to TRBJ1-2; a possible D gene is TRBD1 (6 bases). The CDR3 spans 15 residues. Trimming shortened V by 4 bases and J by 2 bases, and 14 bases separated the two germline ends. Per germline, CDR1 LNHNV and CDR2 YYDKDF (reference sequence). CDR3 sequence: CATSIRQETNYGYTF. Here the CDR3 DNA reads TGTGCCACCAGCATCCGACAGGAAACGAACTATGGCTACACCTTC.

This clonotype was observed a few times. The rearrangement joins TRBV10-1 to TRBJ2-1; TRBD2 agrees at 16 bases. The CDR3 covers 18 residues. Germline CDR1 and CDR2: WNHNN and SYGVQD (reference sequence). V lost 4 bases and J lost 6; bases outside the gene matches: 9. CDR3 in amino acids: CASSAGGLAGGPPNEQFF. The CDR3 DNA reads as TGCGCCAGCAGTGCCGGGGGACTAGCGGGGGGGCCCCCCAATGAGCAGTTCTTC.

The genes are TRBV6-2 or TRBV6-3 and TRBJ1-1; TRBD1 agrees at 7 bases. Trimming took 5 bases from V and 2 from J; bases not matched to a gene: 5. The germline V gene has CDR1 MNHEY and CDR2 SVGEGT. CDR3 length: 14 amino acids. The CDR3 DNA follows: TGTGCCAGCAGTAAACAGGGGTCCAACACTGAAGCTTTCTTT. This sequence encodes CASSKQGSNTEAFF.

This clonotype was picked up many times. V usage is TRBV6-6 and J usage is TRBJ2-4; D is possibly TRBD1 (5 bases). Germline CDR1 is MNHNY and CDR2 is SVGAGI (reference sequence). The CDR3 is 12 residues long. Between the trimmed V and J ends, which lost 4 bases and 9 bases, there was a span of 10 bases. CDR3 bases: TGTGCCAGCAGTTCCCAGGGATCCATTCAGTACTTC. Translation gives CASSSQGSIQYF.

This chain joins TRBV11-1 and TRBJ1-2; D possibly corresponds to TRBD1 (5 bases). The V gene lost 5 bases and the J gene lost 10 bases, with 14 bases spanning the gap. Germline CDR1 SGHAT, CDR2 FQDESV (reference sequence). The CDR3 extends over 12 amino acids. The CDR3, as DNA: TGTGCCAGCAGCCACCGGGACCGTTTCTACACCTTC. Encoded protein: CASSHRDRFYTF. Full variable domain (missing parts from reference TRBV11-1 and TRBJ1-2): EAEVAQSPRYKITEKSQAVAFWCDPISGHATLYWYRQILGQGPELLVQFQDESVVDDSQLPKDRFSAERLKGVDSTLKIQPAELGDSAMYLCASSHRDRFYTFGSGTRLTVV.

The chain has TRBV5-1 and TRBJ2-1; D possibly corresponds to TRBD1 (5 bases). Trimming took 0 bases from V and 9 from J, leaving 13 bases between them. The CDR3 contains 14 residues. Germline CDR1 SGHRS, CDR2 YFSETQ. DNA for the CDR3: TGCGCCAGCAGCTTGGGCCAGGGTTTCGGTGAGCAGTTCTTC. It specifies CASSLGQGFGEQFF.

V usage is TRBV6-4 and J usage is TRBJ2-2, with 7 bases fitting TRBD1. The J segment lost 5 bases and the V segment lost 3 bases, leaving 3 bases of the junction unmatched. CDR1 MRHNA and CDR2 SNTAGT come from the germline V gene. The CDR3 is made up of 14 amino acids. DNA for the CDR3: TGTGCCAGCAGTGAGAGGGGGCTGACCGGGGAGCTGTTTTTT. Translating gives CASSERGLTGELFF.

The sample holds many counts of this clonotype. The V call is TRBV19, the J call TRBJ2-1, with 11 bases aligning to TRBD2. V lost 0 bases to trimming and J lost 0 bases; unmatched junction nucleotides: 4. CDR3 length: 18 residues. The germline V gene encodes CDR1 LNHDA and CDR2 SQIVND (reference sequence). CDR3 region: CASSIEASGGSSYNEQFF. The DNA for the CDR3 is TGTGCCAGTAGTATAGAGGCTAGCGGGGGGAGCTCCTACAATGAGCAGTTCTTC.

This rearrangement joins TRBV7-9 to TRBJ1-1; possible D gene TRBD1, 5 bases. This CDR3 comprises 13 residues. Trimming took 7 bases from V and 8 from J, leaving 17 bases between them. Germline assignment: CDR1 SEHNR and CDR2 FQNEAQ (reference sequence). Here the CDR3 reads CASTLWGAAEAFF. The DNA for the CDR3 is TGTGCCAGCACCCTATGGGGCGCTGCCGAAGCTTTCTTT.

The chain combines TRBV5-1 with TRBJ1-4, with 9 bases aligning to TRBD1. In germline, CDR1 is SGHRS, CDR2 YFSETQ. Trimming cost V 4 bases and J 6 bases; bases outside gene matches: 7. CDR3 length: 15 residues. CDR3 bases: TGCGCCAGCAGCCCGACAGGGGGGGACGATGAAAAACTGTTTTTT. Translating it yields CASSPTGGDDEKLFF.

CDR3 residues: CATAPIKPGTVQETQYF. The CDR3 coding sequence is TGTGCCACCGCACCGATAAAACCAGGGACAGTTCAAGAGACCCAGTACTTC. The gene calls are TRBV7-9 and TRBJ2-5; TRBD1 matches 7 bases. Looked up from germline, CDR1 is SEHNR and CDR2 is FQNEAQ (reference sequence). The CDR3 runs to 17 residues. J lost 2 bases, V lost 10 bases, and 19 bases had no gene match.

V usage is TRBV11-2 and J usage is TRBJ2-1; D not resolved. CDR1 is SGHAT and CDR2 is FQNNGV in the germline V gene. Trimming cost V 5 bases and J 7 bases, with 21 bases left between them. The CDR3 is made up of 16 amino acids. The CDR3 nucleotides read TGTGCCAGCAGCCTCGACGGACCATACTTAGAGAATGAGCAGTTCTTC. This gives the protein CASSLDGPYLENEQFF.

This clonotype was detected a few times. This sequence joins TRBV10-3 and TRBJ1-2; perhaps TRBD1 as D (6 bases). From germline, CDR1 is ENHRY and CDR2 SYGVKD. V was clipped by 6 bases and J by 2 bases, with 16 bases between them. There are 15 residues in the CDR3. The chain's CDR3 is CAIRTYDRKNYGYTF. The DNA for the CDR3 is TGTGCCATCAGAACCTATGACAGGAAGAACTATGGCTACACCTTC.

V and J are TRBV20-1 and TRBJ1-2; D may be TRBD1 (6 bases). CDR1 is DFQATT and CDR2 is SNEGSKA in the germline V gene (reference sequence). V dropped 6 bases and J dropped 7 bases, with 12 bases sitting between them. The CDR3 has 11 amino acids. In DNA, the CDR3 is TGCAGTGCGCCGGACAGTCTTGGCTACACCTTC. Protein sequence: CSAPDSLGYTF.

This clonotype was observed a handful of times. The chain is built from TRBV20-1 and TRBJ1-5; 9 nucleotides agree with TRBD1. The J segment lost 6 bases and the V segment lost 6 bases, leaving 6 bases of the junction unmatched. The CDR3 loop spans 13 amino acids. From germline, CDR1 is DFQATT and CDR2 SNEGSKA (reference sequence). The chain's CDR3 is CSAGTGFPQPQHF. DNA for the CDR3: TGCAGTGCCGGGACAGGGTTCCCTCAGCCCCAGCATTTT.

This clonotype appeared many times. The chain combines TRBV27 with TRBJ1-4, with unresolved D. The V end lost 2 bases, the J end lost 4 bases, and 11 bases lay between the germline ends. Germline V lookup: CDR1 MNHEY, CDR2 SMNVEV (reference sequence). This CDR3 is built from 15 residues. CDR3: CASSLQPQFNEKLFF. Here the CDR3 DNA reads TGTGCCAGCAGTTTACAGCCACAGTTTAATGAAAAACTGTTTTTT. Full variable domain (rest looked up from reference TRBV27 and TRBJ1-4): EAQVTQNPRYLITVTGKKLTVTCSQNMNHEYMSWYRQDPGLGLRQIYYSMNVEVTDKGDVPEGYKVSRKEKRNFPLILESPSPNQTSLYFCASSLQPQFNEKLFFGSGTQLSVL.

There are a few counts of this clonotype. In DNA form, the CDR3 reads TGTGCCACCTCACAGGGACTGAATCAGCCCCAGCATTTT. Residues: CATSQGLNQPQHF. This sequence joins TRBV14 and TRBJ1-5; tentatively, D is TRBD1 (6 bases). CDR1 and CDR2 (germline): SGHDN, FVKESK. Trimming took off 10 bases at V and 4 bases at J, with 14 bases between the two ends. The CDR3 consists of 13 residues.

The rearrangement uses TRBV10-2 and TRBJ1-5; D gene unclear. Looked up from germline, CDR1 is WSHSY and CDR2 is SAAADI. The CDR3 is made up of 14 amino acids. Trimming stripped 3 bases from V and 3 bases from J, with 9 bases between. CDR3 DNA sequence: TGCGCCAGCAGTGAAATGGAGGTCAATCAGCCCCAGCATTTT. Protein product: CASSEMEVNQPQHF.